This T cell receptor (beta chain) is drawn from a study of breast tumors, draining lymph nodes, adjacent tissues. Study outcomes and limitations: Compared with lymph nodes, tumors were less diverse; compared with nontumor tissue, more. That most tumor T cells come from lymph nodes remained unproven. Findings are consistent with lymph node origin and intratumoral expansion of most tumor T cells. Luminal-like breast cancer showed significantly higher tumor–nontumor repertoire similarity than basal-like.

With respect to this clonotype: Antigen: not known. Likely a read error: the CDR3 ends without its conserved phenylalanine or tryptophan. No DNA is shown, since the ends of the CDR3 on it are uncertain; the CDR3 is the one TCRdb lists.

TCRdb passed the multiplex PCR reads through MiXCR, listing each CDR3 protein once. Here the sample spans approximately 170,000 distinct CDR3 sequences, approximately 33% being singletons. CDR1 MNHEY and CDR2 SVGAGI come from the germline V gene. The CDR3 sequence runs 9 residues, both termini included. The lymph nodes were axillary draining lymph nodes from breast cancer patients. V and J are TRBV6-5 and TRBJ2-3; the table's D gene call, TRBD2, was not cross checked with the DNA. This TCR came from a female donor with breast cancer. Some clones in this sample may be carry-over from other donors' samples. The material sequenced was axillary lymph node tissue. CDR3 sequence: CASSPSGNY.